Listed here is a single TCR beta chain. Its antigen remains unidentified. The record has no base qualities; no much larger clone is one base away. This specimen belongs to a study of T cell changes during pregnancy in multiple sclerosis (dated by TCRdb to between 2017 and 2020). Some background on the complete study: The study examined how the T cell repertoire changed over the course of pregnancy in women with multiple sclerosis.

CDR1 and CDR2 (LNHDA, SQIVND) derive from the germline V gene (reference sequence). There are 15 amino acids in the CDR3, from cysteine to phenylalanine inclusive. Here the CDR3 DNA is all that survives: 45 bases in frame from base 1. The junction shows trimming of 3 bases on V and 10 bases on J, and the gene matches do not reach 8 bases of it. The library was produced with the immunoSEQ multiplex PCR assay. TCRdb took over this immuneACCESS table, retaining in-frame rearrangements with V and J assigned. Such tables are incomplete; in checked studies, under half of the missing clones stem from an unresolved V gene, and the remainder is unexplained. The sample records more than 55,000 clones, just over 90% of which are singletons. The ten largest clones capture 2% to 2.5% of the sample.

The rearranged segments are TRBV19 and TRBJ2-1, with 11 bases aligning to TRBD2. Specimen: peripheral blood, collected in the first trimester of pregnancy. The sequence was obtained from a female donor in good health, enrolled as a control in a pregnancy study. The base sequence is TGTGCCAGTAGTATTTGGCTAGCGGGGGGCGGCGAGCAGTTCTTC. It translates to CASSIWLAGGGEQFF.